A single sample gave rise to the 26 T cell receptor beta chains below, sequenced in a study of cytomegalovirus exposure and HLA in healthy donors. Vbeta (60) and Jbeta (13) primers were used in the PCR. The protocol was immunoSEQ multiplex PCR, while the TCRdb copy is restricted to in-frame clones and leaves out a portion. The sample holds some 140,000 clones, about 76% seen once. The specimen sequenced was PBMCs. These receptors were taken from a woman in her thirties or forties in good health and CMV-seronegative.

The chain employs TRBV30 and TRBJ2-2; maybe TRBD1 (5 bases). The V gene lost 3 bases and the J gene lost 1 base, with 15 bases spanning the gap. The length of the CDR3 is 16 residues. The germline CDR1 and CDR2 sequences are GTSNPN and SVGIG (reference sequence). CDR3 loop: CAWRVPTVMNTGELFF. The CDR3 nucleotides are TGTGCCTGGAGGGTCCCGACAGTGATGAACACCGGGGAGCTGTTTTTT.

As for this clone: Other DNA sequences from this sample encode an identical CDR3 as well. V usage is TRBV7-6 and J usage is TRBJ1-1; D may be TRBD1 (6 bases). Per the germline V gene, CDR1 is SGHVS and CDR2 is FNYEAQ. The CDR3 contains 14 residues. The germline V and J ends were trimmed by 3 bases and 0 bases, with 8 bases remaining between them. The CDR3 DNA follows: TGTGCCAGCAGCTTGGACAGACTGAACACTGAAGCTTTCTTT. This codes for CASSLDRLNTEAFF.

The CDR3 loop is CASSLRVGQGAPPQYF. CDR3 bases: TGTGCCAGCAGCCTTAGGGTCGGACAGGGGGCACCCCCCCAGTACTTC. The gene calls are TRBV7-2 and TRBJ2-7; TRBD1 matches 11 bases. V lost 5 bases, J lost 10 bases, and 16 bases stayed unmatched. The CDR3 has 16 amino acids. Germline loops: CDR1 SGHTA, CDR2 FQGNSA.

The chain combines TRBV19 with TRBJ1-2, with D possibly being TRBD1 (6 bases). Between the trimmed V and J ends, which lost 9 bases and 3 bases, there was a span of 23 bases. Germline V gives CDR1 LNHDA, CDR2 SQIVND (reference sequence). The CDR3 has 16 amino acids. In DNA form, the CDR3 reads TGTGCCAGCACCTCGACGGGGGGGCGCGTTGACTATGGCTACACCTTC. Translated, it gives CASTSTGGRVDYGYTF.

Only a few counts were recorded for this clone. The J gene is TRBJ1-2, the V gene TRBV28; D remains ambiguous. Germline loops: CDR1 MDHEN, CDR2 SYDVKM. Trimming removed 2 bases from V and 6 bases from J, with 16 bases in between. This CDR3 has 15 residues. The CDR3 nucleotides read TGTGCCAGCAGTTTACCCCGGGGAGGTAGAGATGGCTACACCTTC. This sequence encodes CASSLPRGGRDGYTF.

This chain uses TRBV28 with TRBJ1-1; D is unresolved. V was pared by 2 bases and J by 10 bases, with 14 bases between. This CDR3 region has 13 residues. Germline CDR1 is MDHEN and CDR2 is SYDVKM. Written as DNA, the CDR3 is TGTGCCAGCAGTTTAGAACAGATGGGCCGAGCTTTCTTT. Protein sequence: CASSLEQMGRAFF.

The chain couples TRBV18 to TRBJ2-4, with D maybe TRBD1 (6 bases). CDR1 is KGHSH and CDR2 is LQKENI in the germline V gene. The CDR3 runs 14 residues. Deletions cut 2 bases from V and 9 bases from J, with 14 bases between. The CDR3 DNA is TGTGCCAGCTCACCATCCCCCCAGGGGAGCATTCAGTACTTC. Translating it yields CASSPSPQGSIQYF.

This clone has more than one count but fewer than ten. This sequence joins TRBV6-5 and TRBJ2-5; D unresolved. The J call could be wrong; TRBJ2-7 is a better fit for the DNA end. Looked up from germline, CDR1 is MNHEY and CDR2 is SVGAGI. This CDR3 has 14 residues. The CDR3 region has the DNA TGTGCCAGCAGACCCCCGTCCTCTTTCTACGAGCAGTACTTC. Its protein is CASRPPSSFYEQYF.

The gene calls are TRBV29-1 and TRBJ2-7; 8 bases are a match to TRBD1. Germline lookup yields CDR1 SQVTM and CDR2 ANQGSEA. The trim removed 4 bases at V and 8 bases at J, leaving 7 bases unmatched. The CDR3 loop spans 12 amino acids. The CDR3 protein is CSVAGRGPQQYF. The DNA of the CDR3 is TGCAGCGTTGCCGGCAGGGGGCCGCAGCAGTACTTC.

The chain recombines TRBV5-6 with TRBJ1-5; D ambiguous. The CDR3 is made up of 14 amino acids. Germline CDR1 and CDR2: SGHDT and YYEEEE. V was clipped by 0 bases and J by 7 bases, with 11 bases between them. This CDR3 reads CASSLGAEGQPQHF. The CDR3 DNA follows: TGTGCCAGCAGCTTGGGGGCAGAGGGACAGCCCCAGCATTTT.

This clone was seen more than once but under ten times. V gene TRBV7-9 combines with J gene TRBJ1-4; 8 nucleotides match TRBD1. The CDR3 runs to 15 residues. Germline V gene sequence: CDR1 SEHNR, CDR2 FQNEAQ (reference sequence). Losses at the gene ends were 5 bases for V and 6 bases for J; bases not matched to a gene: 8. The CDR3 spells CASSTGQGLDEKLFF. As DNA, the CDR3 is TGTGCCAGCAGCACCGGACAGGGTTTGGATGAAAAACTGTTTTTT.

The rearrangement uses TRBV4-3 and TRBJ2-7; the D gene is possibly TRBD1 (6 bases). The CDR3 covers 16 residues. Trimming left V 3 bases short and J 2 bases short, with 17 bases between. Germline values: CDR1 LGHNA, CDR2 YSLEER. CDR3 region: CASSHLGAASAYEQYF. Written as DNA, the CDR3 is TGCGCCAGCAGCCATCTGGGGGCCGCTTCGGCCTACGAGCAGTACTTC.

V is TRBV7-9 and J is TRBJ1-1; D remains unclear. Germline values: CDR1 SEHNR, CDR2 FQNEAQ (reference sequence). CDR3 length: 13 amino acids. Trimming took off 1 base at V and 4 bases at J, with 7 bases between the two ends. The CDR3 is CASSLEEVTEAFF. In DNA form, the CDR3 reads TGTGCCAGCAGCTTAGAGGAGGTCACTGAAGCTTTCTTT.

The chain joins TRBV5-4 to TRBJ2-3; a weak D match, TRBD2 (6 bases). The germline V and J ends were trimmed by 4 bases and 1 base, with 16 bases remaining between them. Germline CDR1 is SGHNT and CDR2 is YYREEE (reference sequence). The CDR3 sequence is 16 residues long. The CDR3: CASSRDSWPGTDTQYF. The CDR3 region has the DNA TGTGCCAGCAGCCGGGACTCTTGGCCAGGCACAGATACGCAGTATTTT.

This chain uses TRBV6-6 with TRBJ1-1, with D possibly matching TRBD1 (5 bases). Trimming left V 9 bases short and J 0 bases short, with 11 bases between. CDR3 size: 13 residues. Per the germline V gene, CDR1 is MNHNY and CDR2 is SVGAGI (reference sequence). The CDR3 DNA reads TGTGCCAGTAGACAGTTCATGAACACTGAAGCTTTCTTT. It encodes CASRQFMNTEAFF.

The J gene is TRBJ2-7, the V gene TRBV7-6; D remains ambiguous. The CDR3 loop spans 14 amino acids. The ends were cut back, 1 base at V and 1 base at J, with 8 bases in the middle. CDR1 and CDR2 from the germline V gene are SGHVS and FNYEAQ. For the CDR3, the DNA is TGTGCCAGCAGCTTAGGCGCCGCTTCCTACGAGCAGTACTTC. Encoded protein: CASSLGAASYEQYF.

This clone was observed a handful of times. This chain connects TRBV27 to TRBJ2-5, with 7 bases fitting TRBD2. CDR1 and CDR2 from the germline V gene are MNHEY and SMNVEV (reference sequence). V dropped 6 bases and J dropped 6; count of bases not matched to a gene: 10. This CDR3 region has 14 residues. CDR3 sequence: CASSLGRGGKTQYF. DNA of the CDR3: TGTGCCAGCAGCTTAGGGAGGGGAGGAAAGACCCAGTACTTC.

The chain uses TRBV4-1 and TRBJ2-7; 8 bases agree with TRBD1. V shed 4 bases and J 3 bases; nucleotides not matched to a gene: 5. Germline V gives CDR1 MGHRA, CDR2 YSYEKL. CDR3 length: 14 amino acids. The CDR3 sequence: CASSRDRRLYEQYF. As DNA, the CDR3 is TGCGCCAGCAGCCGGGACAGGAGACTCTACGAGCAGTACTTC.

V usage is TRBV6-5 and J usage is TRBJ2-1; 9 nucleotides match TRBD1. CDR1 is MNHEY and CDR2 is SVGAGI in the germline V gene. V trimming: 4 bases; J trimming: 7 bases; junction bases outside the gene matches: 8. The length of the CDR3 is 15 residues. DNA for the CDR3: TGTGCCAGCAGTTTACCCAAAGACAGGGGGAATGAGCAGTTCTTC. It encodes CASSLPKDRGNEQFF.

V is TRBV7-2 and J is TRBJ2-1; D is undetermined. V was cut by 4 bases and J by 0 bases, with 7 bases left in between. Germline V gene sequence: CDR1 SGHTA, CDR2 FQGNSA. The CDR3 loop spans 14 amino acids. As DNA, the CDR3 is TGTGCCAGCAGCTCAGTCATCTCCTACAATGAGCAGTTCTTC. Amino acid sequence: CASSSVISYNEQFF. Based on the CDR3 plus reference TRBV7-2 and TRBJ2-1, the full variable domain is GAGVSQSPSNKVTEKGKDVELRCDPISGHTALYWYRQSLGQGLEFLIYFQGNSAPDKSGLPSDRFSAERTGGSVSTLTIQRTQQEDSAVYLCASSSVISYNEQFFGPGTRLTVL.

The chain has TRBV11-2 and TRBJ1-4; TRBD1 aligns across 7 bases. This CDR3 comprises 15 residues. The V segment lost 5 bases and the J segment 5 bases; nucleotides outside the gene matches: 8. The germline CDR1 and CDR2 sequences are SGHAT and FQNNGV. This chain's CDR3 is CASSLTGTRNEKLFF. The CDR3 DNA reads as TGTGCCAGCAGCCTGACAGGGACTCGAAATGAAAAACTGTTTTTT.

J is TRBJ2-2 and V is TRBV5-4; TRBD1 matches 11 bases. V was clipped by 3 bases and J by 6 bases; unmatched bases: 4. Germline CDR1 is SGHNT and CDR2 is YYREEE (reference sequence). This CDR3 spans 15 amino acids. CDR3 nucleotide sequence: TGTGCCAGCAGCTCCGGGACAGGGGGGGCCGGGGAGCTGTTTTTT. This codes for CASSSGTGGAGELFF.

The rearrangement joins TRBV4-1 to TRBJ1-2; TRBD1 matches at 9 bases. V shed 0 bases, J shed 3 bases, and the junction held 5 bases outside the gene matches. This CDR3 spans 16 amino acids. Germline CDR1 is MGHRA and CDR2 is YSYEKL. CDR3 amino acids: CASSQEPRTGDYGYTF. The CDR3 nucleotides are TGCGCCAGCAGCCAAGAACCGCGGACAGGGGACTATGGCTACACCTTC.

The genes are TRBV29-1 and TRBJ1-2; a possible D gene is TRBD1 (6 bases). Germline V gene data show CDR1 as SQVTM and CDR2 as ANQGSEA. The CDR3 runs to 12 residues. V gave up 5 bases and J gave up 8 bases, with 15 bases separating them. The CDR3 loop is CSVTETGPGYTF. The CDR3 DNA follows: TGCAGCGTTACAGAGACAGGTCCGGGCTACACCTTC.

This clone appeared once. The CDR3 region has the DNA TGTGCCAGTAGTATACCAGTGCACGCTGGAAACACCATATATTTT. Protein: CASSIPVHAGNTIYF. The rearrangement joins TRBV19 to TRBJ1-3, with D uncertain. This CDR3 region has 15 residues. Germline assignment: CDR1 LNHDA and CDR2 SQIVND (reference sequence). V lost 2 bases to trimming and J lost 2 bases, with 10 bases between them.

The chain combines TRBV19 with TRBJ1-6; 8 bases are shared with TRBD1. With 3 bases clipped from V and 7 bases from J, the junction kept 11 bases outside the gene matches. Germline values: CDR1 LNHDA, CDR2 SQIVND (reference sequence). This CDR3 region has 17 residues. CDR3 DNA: TGTGCCAGTAGTATCCCCAGGACAGGGCGTTTGAATTCACCCCTCCACTTT. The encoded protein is CASSIPRTGRLNSPLHF. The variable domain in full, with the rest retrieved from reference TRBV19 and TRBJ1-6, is DGGITQSPKYLFRKEGQNVTLSCEQNLNHDAMYWYRQDPGQGLRLIYYSQIVNDFQKGDIAEGYSVSREKKESFPLTVTSAQKNPTAFYLCASSIPRTGRLNSPLHFGNGTRLTVT.